This entry is about one T cell receptor (beta chain). What it recognizes is unknown. The junction and the germline gene differ at one end; a read error may be behind it. The germline CDR1 and CDR2 sequences are SEHNR and FQNEAQ (reference sequence). The length of the CDR3 is 14 residues. The data were obtained in a study of cytomegalovirus exposure and HLA in healthy donors. Broader study findings: In a later analysis, HLA-associated beta chains showed higher expansion and lower generation probabilities than comparable chains. The authors considered a cluster of highly shared sequence variants likely to be a sequencing artifact.

Amplification used 60 Vbeta primers and 13 Jbeta primers. Repertoires were generated with immunoSEQ multiplex PCR, while TCRdb's copy carries only in-frame clones and drops some. The table records approximately 130,000 clones, about 71% of them present only once. The receptor comes from a woman aged 60-75 years in good health and CMV-seropositive. Sequenced material: PBMCs. The V and J genes are TRBV7-9 and TRBJ1-1; D may be TRBD1 (5 bases). CDR3 in amino acids: CSSSSEGAGTEAFF. CDR3 in DNA: TGTTCCAGCAGCTCCGAAGGGGCCGGGACTGAAGCTTTCTTT.